One sample yielded the 22 T cell receptor beta chains listed below, sequenced in a study of beta chain features in type 1 diabetes. These receptors' antigens are unknown. Isolated RNA was reverse transcribed in full, so expressed TCRB transcripts were sequenced. Profiling relied on immunoSEQ multiplex PCR, and the TCRdb table lists in-frame clones only, not all of them. The sample records under 300,000 clones, about 24% being singletons. General study findings and limits: There was a moderate but significant shortening of TCRB CDR3s in all four CD4+ subsets of Type 1 diabetes patients.

Sequenced input: naive CD4+ T cells from blood. These receptors were taken from a woman in her twenties or thirties with type 1 diabetes.

On this clone: The sample has other DNA sequences that encode this CDR3 too. The J gene is TRBJ2-1, the V gene TRBV9; 10 nucleotides align to TRBD2. J was trimmed by 4 bases and V by 3 bases; bases with no gene match: 4. The CDR3 length is 15 residues. Germline values: CDR1 SGDLS, CDR2 YYNGEE. The CDR3 protein is CASSAGLAEYNEQFF. In nucleotides, the CDR3 is TGTGCCAGCAGCGCTGGACTAGCGGAATACAATGAGCAGTTCTTC.

The chain uses TRBV19 and TRBJ1-5; 7 bases match TRBD1. The CDR3 spans 16 residues. V was clipped by 3 bases and J by 2 bases; unmatched bases: 7. Germline V gene sequence: CDR1 LNHDA, CDR2 SQIVND (reference sequence). In DNA, the CDR3 is TGTGCCAGTAGTATGGGGCAAGGACAGGGCAATCAGCCCCAGCATTTT. The encoded protein is CASSMGQGQGNQPQHF. The full variable domain, with the rest looked up from reference TRBV19 and TRBJ1-5, is DGGITQSPKYLFRKEGQNVTLSCEQNLNHDAMYWYRQDPGQGLRLIYYSQIVNDFQKGDIAEGYSVSREKKESFPLTVTSAQKNPTAFYLCASSMGQGQGNQPQHFGDGTRLSIL.

This clone occurred a few times. CDR3 loop: CASRVEGQGKLFF. The CDR3 DNA reads as TGTGCCAGCAGAGTGGAGGGGCAGGGAAAACTGTTTTTT. This chain links TRBV2 with TRBJ1-4, with D possibly being TRBD1 (5 bases). Germline V gene lookup returns CDR1 SNHLY and CDR2 FYNNEI. Trimming removed 6 bases at V and 10 bases at J, with 15 bases between. The CDR3 spans 13 residues.

The V call is TRBV30, the J call TRBJ1-1, with a possible D match to TRBD1 (5 bases). Germline CDR1 is GTSNPN and CDR2 is SVGIG (reference sequence). The V and J ends lost 4 bases and 4 bases respectively, with 13 bases between them. The CDR3 loop spans 13 amino acids. The CDR3 DNA reads TGTGCCTGGACCAGGGTTTTTGGCACTGAAGCTTTCTTT. This gives the protein CAWTRVFGTEAFF.

This chain links TRBV5-5 with TRBJ1-5; 7 bases align to TRBD1. J was trimmed by 5 bases and V by 3 bases; bases with no gene match: 5. This CDR3 is built from 14 residues. Germline CDR1 and CDR2: SGHKS and YYEKEE (reference sequence). The CDR3 loop is CASSWGQPDQPQHF. CDR3 bases: TGTGCCAGCAGCTGGGGACAGCCTGATCAGCCCCAGCATTTT.

The DNA of the CDR3 is TGTGCCAGCAGCCAAGTGAGGTTTGGCCGATACAATGAGCAGTTCTTC. Translating it yields CASSQVRFGRYNEQFF. This chain uses TRBV14 with TRBJ2-1, with D uncertain. Per the germline V gene, CDR1 is SGHDN and CDR2 is FVKESK. CDR3 length equals 16 residues. V was clipped by 1 base and J by 4 bases, with 14 bases between them.

Only a few counts were recorded for this clone. The rearrangement uses TRBV6-5 and TRBJ1-5; TRBD1 matches at 8 bases. With V trimmed by 5 bases and J by 15 bases, 6 bases remained unmatched. This CDR3 contains 11 residues. Germline lookup yields CDR1 MNHEY and CDR2 SVGAGI. Written as DNA, the CDR3 is TGTGCCAGCAGTCGACAGGGGCCTAGGCATTTT. It translates to CASSRQGPRHF.

This clone has only a few counts. This chain links TRBV27 with TRBJ1-1, with D possibly being TRBD1 (6 bases). Germline assignment: CDR1 MNHEY and CDR2 SMNVEV (reference sequence). Trimming cost V 3 bases and J 3 bases, with 17 bases left between them. The CDR3 is 16 amino acids. CDR3 nucleotides: TGTGCCAGCAGTTTTACACCCGGGAGGGGGGACACTGAAGCTTTCTTT. Translating gives CASSFTPGRGDTEAFF.

This clone was detected only a few times. The genes are TRBV29-1 and TRBJ2-5; no clear D gene. The DNA end lines up better with TRBJ2-7; the J call may be wrong. The germline CDR1 and CDR2 sequences are SQVTM and ANQGSEA. The CDR3 is 12 amino acids. For the CDR3, the DNA is TGCAGCGCAGCTTCTAGTACTCACGAGCAGTACTTC. It specifies CSAASSTHEQYF.

The chain couples TRBV7-9 to TRBJ1-4; possibly TRBD1 for D (6 bases). In germline, CDR1 is SEHNR, CDR2 FQNEAQ (reference sequence). The CDR3 covers 15 residues. V was trimmed by 1 base and J by 4 bases, leaving 10 bases between them. CDR3 sequence: CASSLGSGDNEKLFF. The CDR3 nucleotides read TGTGCCAGCAGCTTAGGCTCAGGGGATAATGAAAAACTGTTTTTT.

This clone was counted between two and nine times. This chain links TRBV5-1 with TRBJ2-3; TRBD2 agrees at 13 bases. The CDR3 runs to 17 residues. Trimming took 3 bases from V and 3 from J; bases not matched to a gene: 7. Germline values: CDR1 SGHRS, CDR2 YFSETQ. CDR3 loop: CASSSGLAGDRTDTQYF. The CDR3 DNA sequence: TGCGCCAGCAGCTCTGGACTAGCGGGAGATCGTACAGATACGCAGTATTTT. Supplemented by reference TRBV5-1 and TRBJ2-3, the full variable domain reads KAGVTQTPRYLIKTRGQQVTLSCSPISGHRSVSWYQQTPGQGLQFLFEYFSETQRNKGNFPGRFSGRQFSNSRSEMNVSTLELGDSALYLCASSSGLAGDRTDTQYFGPGTRLTVL.

This clone was observed a few times. The chain carries TRBV21-1 and TRBJ2-1; TRBD2 is the table's D call, not checked against the DNA. TRBV21-1 is a documented pseudogene. The CDR3 has 15 residues. The CDR3 reads CASSTPGLKPDEQFF. The DNA of the CDR3 is TGTGCCAGCAGCACACCGGGACTCAAACCGGATGAGCAGTTCTTC.

Concerning this clone itself: The identical CDR3 is also encoded by other nucleotide sequences in the sample. The rearrangement joins TRBV18 to TRBJ2-3; D ambiguous. V was trimmed by 1 base and J by 3 bases, leaving 5 bases between them. The CDR3 totals 13 residues. Germline-derived CDR1 and CDR2 are KGHSH and LQKENI. The CDR3 region is CASSPRETDTQYF. The DNA of the CDR3 is TGTGCCAGCTCACCACGTGAGACAGATACGCAGTATTTT. The whole variable domain, remainder taken from reference TRBV18 and TRBJ2-3, is NAGVMQNPRHLVRRRGQEARLRCSPMKGHSHVYWYRQLPEEGLKFMVYLQKENIIDESGMPKERFSAEFPKEGPSILRIQQVVRGDSAAYFCASSPRETDTQYFGPGTRLTVL.

This clone was seen a handful of times. V and J are TRBV7-2 and TRBJ2-1; tentative D call: TRBD2 (6 bases). V lost 5 bases and J 15 bases, leaving 20 bases between the germline ends. The CDR3 is 13 amino acids. Germline V gives CDR1 SGHTA, CDR2 FQGNSA. In nucleotides, the CDR3 is TGTGCCAGCAGCCGGGAGCGGCGGGAAGTACCGTTCTTC. Protein product: CASSRERREVPFF.

The rearrangement links TRBV11-2 to TRBJ1-4; D not certain. Germline-derived CDR1 and CDR2 are SGHAT and FQNNGV. V was cut by 2 bases and J by 7 bases, with 5 bases left in between. This CDR3 is 12 amino acids long. CDR3 region: CASSLFGEKLFF. DNA for the CDR3: TGTGCCAGCAGCTTATTCGGTGAAAAACTGTTTTTT.

The chain couples TRBV15 to TRBJ2-1; D is undetermined. This CDR3 has 15 amino acids. Germline V gene data show CDR1 as LNHNV and CDR2 as YYDKDF (reference sequence). V lost 0 bases and J 0 bases, leaving 6 bases between the germline ends. Here the CDR3 reads CATSRESYSYNEQFF. The CDR3 DNA follows: TGTGCCACCAGCAGAGAGAGTTACTCCTACAATGAGCAGTTCTTC.

Turning to this clone: In the same sample, other DNA sequences code for this CDR3. J is TRBJ2-7 and V is TRBV30; D remains ambiguous. The CDR3 is made up of 12 amino acids. Germline V gene sequence: CDR1 GTSNPN, CDR2 SVGIG (reference sequence). V was cut by 0 bases and J by 3 bases, with 6 bases left in between. The DNA for the CDR3 is TGTGCCTGGAGTGTAGGAGTCTACGAGCAGTACTTC. Translating it yields CAWSVGVYEQYF.

The V and J genes are TRBV30 and TRBJ2-4; the match to TRBD1 covers 9 bases. V gave up 5 bases and J gave up 4 bases; unmatched junction bases: 6. This CDR3 comprises 14 residues. Germline V gene lookup returns CDR1 GTSNPN and CDR2 SVGIG (reference sequence). For the CDR3, the DNA is TGTGCCTGGGGTCTACAGGGGGCTAAAAACATTCAGTACTTC. It is translated as CAWGLQGAKNIQYF.

The table lists this clone with a few counts. The chain employs TRBV2 and TRBJ2-6; D might be TRBD1 (6 bases). The V end lost 2 bases, the J end lost 2 bases, and 10 bases lay between the germline ends. Germline V lookup: CDR1 SNHLY, CDR2 FYNNEI. This CDR3 is 16 amino acids long. The DNA of the CDR3 is TGTGCCAGCAGTGAAACAGGGTTTACTGGGGCCAACGTCCTGACTTTC. It is translated as CASSETGFTGANVLTF.

This clone was seen a few times. This chain links TRBV7-2 with TRBJ1-5, with 9 bases aligning to TRBD1. The CDR3 contains 14 residues. V lost 5 bases and J lost 6; bases outside the gene matches: 5. In germline, CDR1 is SGHTA, CDR2 FQGNSA. The CDR3 loop is CASSTGQGSQPQHF. The CDR3 DNA follows: TGTGCCAGCAGCACGGGACAGGGTAGTCAGCCCCAGCATTTT.

The genes are TRBV25-1 and TRBJ2-3; 9 nucleotides align to TRBD1. Germline loops: CDR1 MGHDK, CDR2 SYGVNS. The CDR3 is 13 amino acids. V dropped 7 bases and J dropped 8; count of bases not matched to a gene: 7. CDR3 amino acids: CASIGTGLGTQYF. The CDR3, as DNA: TGTGCCAGCATTGGGACAGGGCTCGGTACGCAGTATTTT. The entire variable domain, with the rest obtained from reference TRBV25-1 and TRBJ2-3, is as follows: EADIYQTPRYLVIGTGKKITLECSQTMGHDKMYWYQQDPGMELHLIHYSYGVNSTEKGDLSSESTVSRIRTEHFPLTLESARPSHTSQYLCASIGTGLGTQYFGPGTRLTVL.

This clone has only a few counts. The V gene is TRBV4-1, the J gene TRBJ2-7; 7 bases match TRBD2. CDR1 MGHRA and CDR2 YSYEKL come from the germline V gene. The length of the CDR3 is 15 residues. V lost 4 bases and J lost 1; bases outside the gene matches: 7. The CDR3 nucleotides are TGCGCCAGCAGCCGGGCGACTAGCCCTTCCTACGAGCAGTACTTC. Translating gives CASSRATSPSYEQYF.